This TCR beta chain emerged from a study of blood T cell repertoires in COVID-19. Study-level background: From the United States, Italy and Spain came samples of acute and convalescent COVID-19. The cDNA or gDNA used as material had been derived from T cells, B-cell-depleted T cells, or PBMCs.

Original handling: Using reference gene primer amplification, nucleated cell counts were estimated. This table comes from immunoSEQ multiplex PCR, and its TCRdb copy is limited to in-frame clones, with some not included. V and J calls and clone size follow that table, whereas D and trimming were derived from the DNA. The table lists about 160,000 clones, 81% of them singletons, with approximately 10% in the top ten. Germline lookup yields CDR1 MGHDK and CDR2 SYGVNS. With 4 bases clipped from V and 1 base from J, the junction kept 10 bases outside the gene matches. CDR3 size: 18 residues. Sequenced material: peripheral blood. The receptor's source is a man in his 60s with active or convalescent COVID-19. This rearrangement joins TRBV25-1 to TRBJ1-2; 12 bases are shared with TRBD1. CDR3 sequence (DNA): TGTGCCAGCAGTGGGACCGGGACAGGGGGCGCTTTTAACTATGGCTACACCTTC. The encoded protein is CASSGTGTGGAFNYGYTF.